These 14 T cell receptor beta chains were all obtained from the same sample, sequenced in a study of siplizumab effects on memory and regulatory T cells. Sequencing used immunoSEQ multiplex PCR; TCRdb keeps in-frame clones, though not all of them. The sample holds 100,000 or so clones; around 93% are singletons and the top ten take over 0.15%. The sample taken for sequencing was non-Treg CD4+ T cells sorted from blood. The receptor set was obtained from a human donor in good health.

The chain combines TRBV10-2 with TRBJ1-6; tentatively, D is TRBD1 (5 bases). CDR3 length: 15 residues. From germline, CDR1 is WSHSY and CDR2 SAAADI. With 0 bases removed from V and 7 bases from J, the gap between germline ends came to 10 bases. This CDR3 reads CASSESGAGNSPLHF. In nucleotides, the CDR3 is TGCGCCAGCAGTGAGTCTGGGGCTGGAAATTCACCCCTCCACTTT.

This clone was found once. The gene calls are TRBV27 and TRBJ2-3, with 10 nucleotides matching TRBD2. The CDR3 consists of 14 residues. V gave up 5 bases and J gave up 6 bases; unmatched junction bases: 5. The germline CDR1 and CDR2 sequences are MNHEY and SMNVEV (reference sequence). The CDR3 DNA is TGTGCCAGCAGTCAAGCGGGGGGGCCTGATACGCAGTATTTT. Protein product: CASSQAGGPDTQYF.

CDR3 loop: CASSEGVAGGQETQYF. The CDR3 DNA sequence: TGTGCCAGCAGTGAAGGCGTAGCGGGGGGCCAAGAGACCCAGTACTTC. The V and J genes are TRBV2 and TRBJ2-5, with TRBD2 matching 10 bases. CDR1 and CDR2 (germline): SNHLY, FYNNEI. This CDR3 region has 16 residues. J lost 1 base, V lost 1 base, and 3 bases had no gene match.

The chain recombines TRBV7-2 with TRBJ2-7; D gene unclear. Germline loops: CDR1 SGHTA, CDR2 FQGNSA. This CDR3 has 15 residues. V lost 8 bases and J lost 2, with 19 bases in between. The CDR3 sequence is CASSKPSRLTYEQYF. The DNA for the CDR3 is TGTGCCAGCTCAAAGCCCTCCCGGCTAACCTACGAGCAGTACTTC.

The CDR3 DNA reads as TGCAGCGTTTTAACCCCCCGCGTCTATGGCTACACCTTC. Translating gives CSVLTPRVYGYTF. The V and J genes are TRBV29-1 and TRBJ1-2; D not certain. The CDR3 runs 13 residues. V lost 5 bases and J lost 4, with 14 bases in between. Per germline, CDR1 SQVTM and CDR2 ANQGSEA.

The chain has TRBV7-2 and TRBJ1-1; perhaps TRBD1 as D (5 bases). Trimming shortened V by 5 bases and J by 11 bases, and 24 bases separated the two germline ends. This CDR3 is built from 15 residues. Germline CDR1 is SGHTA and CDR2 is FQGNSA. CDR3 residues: CASSVWPLDPREAFF. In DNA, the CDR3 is TGTGCCAGCAGCGTCTGGCCACTCGACCCCAGGGAGGCTTTCTTT.

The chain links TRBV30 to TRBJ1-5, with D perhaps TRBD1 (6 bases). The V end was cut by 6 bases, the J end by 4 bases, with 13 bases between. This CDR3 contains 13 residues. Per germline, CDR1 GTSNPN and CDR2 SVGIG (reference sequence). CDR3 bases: TGTGCCTGTAACCGGGACATTAATCAGCCCCAGCATTTT. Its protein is CACNRDINQPQHF.

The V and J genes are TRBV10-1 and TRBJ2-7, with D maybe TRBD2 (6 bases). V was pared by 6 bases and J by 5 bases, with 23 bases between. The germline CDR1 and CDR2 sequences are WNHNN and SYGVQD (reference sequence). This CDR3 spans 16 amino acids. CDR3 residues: CASSGGPGTPWNEQYF. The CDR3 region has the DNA TGCGCCAGCAGCGGAGGGCCCGGAACCCCATGGAACGAGCAGTACTTC.

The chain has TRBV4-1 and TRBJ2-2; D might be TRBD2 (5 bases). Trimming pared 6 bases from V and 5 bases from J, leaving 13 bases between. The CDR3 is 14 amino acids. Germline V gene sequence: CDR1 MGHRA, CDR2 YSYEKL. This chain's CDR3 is CASRDPGKTGELFF. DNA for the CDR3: TGCGCCAGCAGAGACCCGGGAAAGACCGGGGAGCTGTTTTTT.

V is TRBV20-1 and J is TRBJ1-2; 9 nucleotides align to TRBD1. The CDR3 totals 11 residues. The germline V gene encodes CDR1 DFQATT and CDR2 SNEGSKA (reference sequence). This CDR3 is CSVDRGGGYTF. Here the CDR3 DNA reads TGCAGCGTGGACAGGGGTGGAGGCTACACCTTC.

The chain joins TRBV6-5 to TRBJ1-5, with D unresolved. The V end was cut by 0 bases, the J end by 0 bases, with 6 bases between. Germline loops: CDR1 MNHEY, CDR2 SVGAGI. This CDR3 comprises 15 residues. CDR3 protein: CASSYSSGSNQPQHF. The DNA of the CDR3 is TGTGCCAGCAGTTACTCGTCAGGTAGCAATCAGCCCCAGCATTTT.

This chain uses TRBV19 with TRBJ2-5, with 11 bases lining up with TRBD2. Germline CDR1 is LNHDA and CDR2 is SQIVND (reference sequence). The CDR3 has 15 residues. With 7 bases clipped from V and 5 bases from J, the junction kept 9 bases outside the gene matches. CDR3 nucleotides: TGTGCCAGTAAAGGTAGCGGGGGGGCCGGGGAGACCCAGTACTTC. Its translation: CASKGSGGAGETQYF.

Here the CDR3 DNA reads TGTGCCAGCAGCTCTCTAGCGGGGGGGAACGGGGAGCTGTTTTTT. It specifies CASSSLAGGNGELFF. The V and J genes are TRBV11-2 and TRBJ2-2; TRBD2 aligns across 12 bases. The CDR3 length is 15 residues. V gave up 4 bases and J gave up 7 bases; unmatched junction bases: 4. Germline V CDR1 and CDR2: SGHAT, FQNNGV. The full variable domain, in which reference TRBV11-2 and TRBJ2-2 provide the parts outside the CDR3, is EAGVAQSPRYKIIEKRQSVAFWCNPISGHATLYWYQQILGQGPKLLIQFQNNGVVDDSQLPKDRFSAERLKGVDSTLKIQPAKLEDSAVYLCASSSLAGGNGELFFGEGSRLTVL.

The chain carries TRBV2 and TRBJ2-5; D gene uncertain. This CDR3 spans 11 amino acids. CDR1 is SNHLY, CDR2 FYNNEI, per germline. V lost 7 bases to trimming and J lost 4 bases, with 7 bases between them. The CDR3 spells CASTKGETQYF. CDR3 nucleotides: TGTGCCAGCACTAAGGGAGAGACCCAGTACTTC.